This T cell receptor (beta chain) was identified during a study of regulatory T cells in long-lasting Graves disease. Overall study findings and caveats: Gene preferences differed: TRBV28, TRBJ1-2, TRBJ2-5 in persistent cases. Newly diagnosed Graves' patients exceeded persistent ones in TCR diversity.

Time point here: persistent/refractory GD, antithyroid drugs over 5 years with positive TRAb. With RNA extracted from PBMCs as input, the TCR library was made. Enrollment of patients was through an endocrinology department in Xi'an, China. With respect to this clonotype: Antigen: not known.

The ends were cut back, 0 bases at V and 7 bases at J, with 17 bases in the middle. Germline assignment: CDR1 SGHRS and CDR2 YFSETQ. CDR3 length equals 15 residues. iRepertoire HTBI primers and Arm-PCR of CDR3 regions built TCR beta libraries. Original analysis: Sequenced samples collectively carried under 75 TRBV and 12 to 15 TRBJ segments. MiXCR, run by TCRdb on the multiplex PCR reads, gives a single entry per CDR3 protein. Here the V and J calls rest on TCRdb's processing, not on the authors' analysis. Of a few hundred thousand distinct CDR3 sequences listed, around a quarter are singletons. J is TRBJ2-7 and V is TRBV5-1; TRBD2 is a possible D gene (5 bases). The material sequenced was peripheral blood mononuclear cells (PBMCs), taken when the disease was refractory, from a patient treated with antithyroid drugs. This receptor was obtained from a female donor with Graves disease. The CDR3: CASSLGQDSVGEQYF. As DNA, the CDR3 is TGCGCCAGCAGCTTGGGTCAGGACTCGGTGGGGGAGCAGTACTTC.